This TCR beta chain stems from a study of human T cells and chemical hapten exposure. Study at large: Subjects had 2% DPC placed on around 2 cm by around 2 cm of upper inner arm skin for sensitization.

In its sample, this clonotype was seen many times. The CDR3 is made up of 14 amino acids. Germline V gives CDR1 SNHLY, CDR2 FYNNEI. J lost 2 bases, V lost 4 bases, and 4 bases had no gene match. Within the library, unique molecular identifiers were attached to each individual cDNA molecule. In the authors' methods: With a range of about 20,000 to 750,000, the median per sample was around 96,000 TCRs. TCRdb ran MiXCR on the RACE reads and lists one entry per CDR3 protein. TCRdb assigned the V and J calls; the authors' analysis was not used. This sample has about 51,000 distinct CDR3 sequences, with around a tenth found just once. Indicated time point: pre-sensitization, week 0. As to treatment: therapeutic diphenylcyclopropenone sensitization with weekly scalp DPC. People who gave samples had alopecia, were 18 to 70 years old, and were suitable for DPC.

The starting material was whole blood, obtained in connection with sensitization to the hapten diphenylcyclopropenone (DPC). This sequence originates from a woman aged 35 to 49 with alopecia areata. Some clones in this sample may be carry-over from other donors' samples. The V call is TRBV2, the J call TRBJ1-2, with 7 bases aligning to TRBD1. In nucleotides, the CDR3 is TGTGCCAGCAGTGGAAGGGGGCTGAACTATGGCTACACCTTC. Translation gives CASSGRGLNYGYTF.